This T cell receptor (beta chain) came from a study of cytomegalovirus exposure and HLA in healthy donors. Study outcomes and limitations: Some public TCRs appeared in many individuals, while most sequences were rare. The tendency of first-cohort TCR clusters to co-occur in the roughly 130 validation repertoires emerged from a later analysis.

Worth noting for this clone: Antigen: not known.

The protocol was immunoSEQ multiplex PCR, while the TCRdb copy is restricted to in-frame clones and leaves out a portion. The sample lists tens of thousands of clones, around 97% seen once, with about 1.5% in the top ten. V lost 5 bases, J lost 0 bases, and 3 bases stayed unmatched. Germline assignment: CDR1 MNHEY and CDR2 SMNVEV (reference sequence). This CDR3 region has 14 residues. The source is a woman aged 18-30 years in good health and CMV-seropositive. The rearrangement joins TRBV27 to TRBJ2-5, with 7 nucleotides matching TRBD1. The sample was PBMCs. The CDR3 region has the DNA TGTGCCAGCAGTCGGGGACAGAACCAAGAGACCCAGTACTTC. It translates to CASSRGQNQETQYF.